This T cell receptor beta chain is from a study of T-cell reconstitution after alpha-beta-depleted transplantation in children. Preparation of the TCRbeta library used unique molecular identifiers. TCRdb independently ran MiXCR on the PCR reads; one entry per CDR3 protein. The profile shows about 830,000 distinct CDR3 sequences, 16% of them singletons. In its sample, this clonotype was seen a few times. Its antigen remains unknown. Study-wide findings and caveats: About two months after transplant, alpha-beta T cells reportedly came from several hundred expanded graft clones.

The receptor was isolated from a male patient younger than 18 who had a stem cell transplant for acute lymphoblastic leukemia, so the T cells may come from the graft donor. Sequences were derived from PBMCs, mostly from graft donor cells, sampled 360 days after TCRalphabeta/CD19-depleted stem cell transplant.

The CDR3 coding sequence is TGCGCCAGCAGCGAGGGAGATGGGAGCACTGAAGCTTTCTTT. Its protein is CASSEGDGSTEAFF. The rearrangement links TRBV5-1 to TRBJ1-1; no clear D. V was shortened by 4 bases and J by 4 bases, with 14 bases between the two germline ends. The CDR3 loop spans 14 amino acids. Germline CDR1 and CDR2: SGHRS and YFSETQ.